This T cell receptor (beta chain) derives from a study of blood T cell repertoires in COVID-19 (dated by TCRdb to about 2020). General notes on the study: Samples covering the acute and convalescent phases of COVID-19 were provided by collaborators in the United States, Italy and Spain. The prospective study material was composed of cDNA or gDNA derived from T cells, B-cell-depleted T cells, or PBMCs. The dataset comprised deeply sampled blood TCRbeta repertoires from subjects exposed to, actively infected with, or recovered from COVID-19. The repertoires were released in a freely available public database meant as a resource for research on the immune response to SARS-CoV-2. Samples came from the ongoing ImmuneRACE study (first 160 participants) plus 1,254 subjects from 6 global collaborators. Nearly every sample came with metadata listing a de-identified subject ID, COVID-19 status, age in years and sex. Where available, HLA class I and class II types were taken from metadata supplied by the sample provider and were not determined by assay-based typing. Beyond this particular receptor, the publication reports: Clinical and demographic metadata were provided uncurated, with the amount varying by source and participant.

TCRbeta CDR3 regions were amplified from genomic DNA using the immunoSEQ Assay, a bias-controlled multiplex PCR. In the paper's pipeline: The number of nucleated cells in each sample was estimated from the amplification of reference gene primers within the assay. To quantify the absolute abundance of each unique TCRbeta CDR3 rearrangement, sequence reads were collapsed and filtered. Productive Simpson clonality was computed per sample as the square root of Simpson's diversity index over productive rearrangements. In its TCRdb copy, this immuneACCESS table keeps in-frame sequences only and misses some clones. Where compared with another copy, unresolved V genes explain less than half of these, and the others have no known cause. V and J calls and clone size are copied from that table; D and trimming were computed from the DNA. For this sample there are 200,000 to 250,000 clones; roughly three quarters appear just once. Together, the top ten hold 4% of the sample.

Collaborating institutions collected whole blood in K2EDTA tubes following their own protocols. For TCRbeta analysis, collaborators shipped samples in one of three forms: frozen whole blood, isolated PBMCs, or DNA extracted from either of those sample types. V and J lose 5 bases and 1 base, and a span of 8 bases separates them. The CDR3 holds 13 amino acids from the cysteine to the phenylalanine. Only CDR3 DNA is held: 39 bases, read in frame from base 1. This clone is a singleton in its sample. The antigen it recognizes is unknown. Per-base qualities were not stored, and no clone one base away is much larger.

This clonotype was sampled from a woman aged 40 to 50 with active or convalescent COVID-19. The sample consisted of peripheral blood. The sequence joins TRBV12-3 or TRBV12-4 to TRBJ1-2, with the identity of the D gene unclear. The sequenced DNA: TGTGCCAGCAGTGCGGAAATTAACTATGGCTACACCTTC. It codes for CASSAEINYGYTF.